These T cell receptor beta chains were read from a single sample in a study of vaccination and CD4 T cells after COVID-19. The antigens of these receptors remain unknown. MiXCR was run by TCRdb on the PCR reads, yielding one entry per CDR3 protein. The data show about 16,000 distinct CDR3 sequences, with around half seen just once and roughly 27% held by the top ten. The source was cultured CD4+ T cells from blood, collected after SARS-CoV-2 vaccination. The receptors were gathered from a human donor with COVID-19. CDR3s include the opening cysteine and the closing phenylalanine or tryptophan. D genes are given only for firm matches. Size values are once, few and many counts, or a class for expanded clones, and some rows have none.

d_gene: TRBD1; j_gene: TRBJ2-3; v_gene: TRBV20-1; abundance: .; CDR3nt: TGCAGGGGGACCGGGACAGGGTTAGAAGATACGCAGTATTTT; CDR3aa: CRGTGTGLEDTQYF
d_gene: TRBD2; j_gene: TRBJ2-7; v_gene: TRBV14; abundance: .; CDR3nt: TGTGCCAGCAGCCACGCCGGGGGGGCAGGGCTGTACGAGCAGTACTTC; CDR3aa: CASSHAGGAGLYEQYF
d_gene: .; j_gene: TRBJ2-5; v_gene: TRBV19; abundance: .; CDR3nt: TGTGCCAGTAGTATGAGACTTCAAGAGACCCAGTACTTC; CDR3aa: CASSMRLQETQYF
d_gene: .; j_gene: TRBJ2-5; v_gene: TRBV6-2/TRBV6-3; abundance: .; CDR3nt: TGTGCCAGCAGGAGGCTACCTGAGACCCAGTACTTC; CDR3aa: CASRRLPETQYF
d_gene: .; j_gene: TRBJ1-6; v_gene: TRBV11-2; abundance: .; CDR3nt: TGTGCCAGCAGCTCCCACCCCCCCCAGAGCTCCTATAATTCACCCCTCCACTTT; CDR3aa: CASSSHPPQSSYNSPLHF
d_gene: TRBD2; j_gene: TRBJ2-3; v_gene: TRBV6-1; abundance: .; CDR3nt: TGTGCCAGCAGTGACCTAGCGGGGTGGAGCACAGATACGCAGTATTTT; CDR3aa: CASSDLAGWSTDTQYF
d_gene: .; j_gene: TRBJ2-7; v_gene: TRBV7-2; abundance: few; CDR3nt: TGTGCCAGCAGCTCGGGAGCCTACGAGCAGTACTTC; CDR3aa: CASSSGAYEQYF
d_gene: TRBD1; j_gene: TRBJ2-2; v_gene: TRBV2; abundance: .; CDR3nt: TGTGCCAGCAGCAAAGGACAGGGGTACACCGGGGAGCTGTTTTTT; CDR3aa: CASSKGQGYTGELFF
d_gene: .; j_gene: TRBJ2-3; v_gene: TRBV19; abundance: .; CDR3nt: TGTGCCAGTAGTGGCAGGACAGATACGCAGTATTTT; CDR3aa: CASSGRTDTQYF
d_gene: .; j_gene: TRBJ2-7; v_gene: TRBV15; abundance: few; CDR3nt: TGTGCCACCAGCAGAGAGGCAGGCGCCTACGAGCAGTACTTC; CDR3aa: CATSREAGAYEQYF
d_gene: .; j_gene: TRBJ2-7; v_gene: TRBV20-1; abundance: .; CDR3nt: TGCAGTGCTGAGGGTGTAGCCTACGAGCAGTACTTC; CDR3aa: CSAEGVAYEQYF
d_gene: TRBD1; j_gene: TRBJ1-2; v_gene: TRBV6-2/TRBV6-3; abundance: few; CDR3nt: TGTGCCAGCAGTTACTGGGGACAGCCAAACTATGGCTACACCTTC; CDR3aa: CASSYWGQPNYGYTF
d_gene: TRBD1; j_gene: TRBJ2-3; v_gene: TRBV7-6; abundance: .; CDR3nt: TGTGCCAGCATCCGGGACATACCGGGACAGGGGTCCTTCGGGGATACGCAGTATTTT; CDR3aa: CASIRDIPGQGSFGDTQYF
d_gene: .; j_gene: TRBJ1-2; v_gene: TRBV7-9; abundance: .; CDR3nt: TGTGCCAGCAGCTTACAAGAGACCAACTATGGCTACACCTTC; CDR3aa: CASSLQETNYGYTF
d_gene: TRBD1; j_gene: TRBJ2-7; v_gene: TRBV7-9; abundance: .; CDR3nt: TGTGCCAGCAGCCTTGGACAGGGAGAAGGCGAGCAGTACTTC; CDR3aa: CASSLGQGEGEQYF
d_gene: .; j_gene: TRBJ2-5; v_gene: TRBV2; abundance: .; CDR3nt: TGTGCCAGCAGTGAAACGGGCCGGAGGTCGCTAGAGACCCAGTACTTC; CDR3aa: CASSETGRRSLETQYF
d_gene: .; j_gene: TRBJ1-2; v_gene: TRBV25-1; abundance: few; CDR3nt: TGTGCCAGCAGTATCCCCGGGACCCCTGTGGGTGGCTACACCTTC; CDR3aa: CASSIPGTPVGGYTF
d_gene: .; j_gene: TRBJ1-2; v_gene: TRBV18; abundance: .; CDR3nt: TGTGCCAGCTCACCAGAGGGGGGAAACTATGGCTACACCTTC; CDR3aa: CASSPEGGNYGYTF
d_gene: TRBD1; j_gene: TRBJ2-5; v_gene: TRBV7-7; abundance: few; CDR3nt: TGTGCTAGCTCATCAGGGGGTGGCCAAGAGACCCAGTACTTC; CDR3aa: CASSSGGGQETQYF
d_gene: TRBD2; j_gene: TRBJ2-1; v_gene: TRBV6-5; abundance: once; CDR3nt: TGTGCCAGCAGTTACTTAACACTAGCGGGGAGTTACAATGAGCAGTTCTTC; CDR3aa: CASSYLTLAGSYNEQFF
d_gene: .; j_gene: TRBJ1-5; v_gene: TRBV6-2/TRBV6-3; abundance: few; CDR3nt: TGTGCCAGCAGTCATGGGGGGGACACCCGGGATCATTTT; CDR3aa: CASSHGGDTRDHF
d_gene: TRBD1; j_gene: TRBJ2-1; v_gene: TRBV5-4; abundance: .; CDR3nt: TGTGCCAGCTGGGGACAGGGTGCTTCAAATGAGCAGTTCTTC; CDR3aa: CASWGQGASNEQFF